This T cell receptor (beta chain) was sequenced in a study of T cells in Graves' hyperthyroidism and ophthalmopathy. Findings of the study overall: The blood repertoire included most of the expanded thyroid clonotypes above 0.001. It was a median roughly 6.5 months before onset that the model predicted ophthalmopathy.

Among ophthalmopathy patients, the Clinical Activity Score reached at least 3, the NOSPECS grade reached at least 4, and duration remained under 3 months. This clonotype was observed many times. What it binds is not known. The TCR beta CDR3 regions underwent amplification using RNA transcripts as the source. An initial round of RT-PCR targeting the TCR CDR3 relied on the HTBI primer set. TCRdb called the multiplex PCR reads again in MiXCR, with one record for every CDR3 protein. In the table there are 350,000 or so distinct CDR3 sequences, 15% to 20% of which are singletons. The clonotype comes from a woman aged 35 to 49 with Graves' ophthalmopathy. Source material: blood.

CDR3 sequence: CASSPFYRRDDYGYTF. The DNA of the CDR3 is TGTGCCAGCAGCCCATTTTATAGGAGGGATGACTATGGCTACACCTTC. V usage is TRBV11-2 and J usage is TRBJ1-2, with D hard to call. The CDR3 runs 16 residues. The germline V gene has CDR1 SGHAT and CDR2 FQNNGV. The germline V and J ends were trimmed by 5 bases and 3 bases, with 19 bases remaining between them.